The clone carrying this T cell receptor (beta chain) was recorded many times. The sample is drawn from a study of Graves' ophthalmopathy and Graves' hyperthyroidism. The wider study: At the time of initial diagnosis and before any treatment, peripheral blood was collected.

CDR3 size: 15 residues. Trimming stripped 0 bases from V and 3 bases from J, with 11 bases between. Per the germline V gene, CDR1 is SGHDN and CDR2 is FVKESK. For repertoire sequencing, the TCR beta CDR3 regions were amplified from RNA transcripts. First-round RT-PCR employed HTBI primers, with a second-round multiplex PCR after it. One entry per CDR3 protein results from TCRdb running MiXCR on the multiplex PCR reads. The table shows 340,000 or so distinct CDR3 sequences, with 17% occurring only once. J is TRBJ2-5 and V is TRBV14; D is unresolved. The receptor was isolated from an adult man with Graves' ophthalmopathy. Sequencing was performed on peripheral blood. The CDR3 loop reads CASSQDASYKETQYF. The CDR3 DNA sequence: TGTGCCAGCAGCCAAGACGCTTCATACAAAGAGACCCAGTACTTC.